This TCR beta chain is from a study of shared clonotypes between healthy human individuals. The data were produced by immunoSEQ multiplex PCR, yet TCRdb's version contains in-frame clones alone and is incomplete. Of 490,000 or so clones in the sample, about three quarters are singletons; the top ten hold about an eighth. The CDR3 has 15 amino acids. In germline, CDR1 is SGHVS, CDR2 FNYEAQ. Trimming cost V 5 bases and J 5 bases, with 17 bases left between them. The sample consisted of PBMCs. The chain links TRBV7-6 to TRBJ2-3; tentatively, D is TRBD1 (6 bases). The sequence was obtained from a woman aged 35 to 49 in good health. Some clones in this sample may be carry-over from other donors' samples. CDR3: CASSIPTGGGDTQYF. CDR3 sequence (DNA): TGTGCCAGCAGCATCCCGACAGGCGGAGGAGATACGCAGTATTTT.